Listed here are 11 T cell receptor beta chains from one sample, sequenced in a study of cytomegalovirus exposure and HLA in healthy donors. The PCR had 60 Vbeta and 13 Jbeta primers. Using immunoSEQ multiplex PCR, the repertoire was profiled, and TCRdb retains in-frame clones only, with some absent. The data show around 170,000 clones, about 85% seen once. The specimen was PBMCs. These receptors originate from a man between 45 and 60 years old in good health and CMV-seronegative.

The J gene is TRBJ2-6, the V gene TRBV4-2, with D uncertain. The CDR3 totals 16 residues. CDR1 and CDR2 (germline): LGHNA, YNFKEQ. V was clipped by 3 bases and J by 1 base, with 10 bases between them. The CDR3 protein is CASSHSTKSGANVLTF. CDR3 nucleotides: TGTGCCAGCAGCCACTCCACAAAATCTGGGGCCAACGTCCTGACTTTC.

The rearrangement joins TRBV6-6 to TRBJ2-1; TRBD1 agrees at 10 bases. This CDR3 comprises 15 residues. Germline CDR1 and CDR2: MNHNY and SVGAGI (reference sequence). The J segment lost 9 bases and the V segment lost 2 bases, leaving 7 bases of the junction unmatched. In nucleotides, the CDR3 is TGTGCCAGCAGTTACGGAGGACAGGGGGTTTTTGAGCAGTTCTTC. It encodes CASSYGGQGVFEQFF.

V usage is TRBV4-3 and J usage is TRBJ2-1; the match to TRBD1 covers 12 bases. Germline V gene data show CDR1 as LGHNA and CDR2 as YSLEER. The CDR3 has 15 residues. V shed 2 bases and J 10 bases; nucleotides not matched to a gene: 6. The CDR3 nucleotides read TGCGCCAGCAGCCAACACGGGACAGGGGGCTGGGAGCAGTTCTTC. Translating gives CASSQHGTGGWEQFF.

This rearrangement joins TRBV5-1 to TRBJ2-3, with TRBD1 matching 9 bases. Germline CDR1 and CDR2: SGHRS and YFSETQ. V dropped 5 bases and J dropped 2; count of bases not matched to a gene: 6. CDR3 length equals 15 residues. The chain's CDR3 is CASSPGQGITDTQYF. CDR3 coding DNA: TGCGCCAGCAGTCCGGGACAGGGTATCACAGATACGCAGTATTTT. Based on the CDR3 plus reference TRBV5-1 and TRBJ2-3, the full variable domain is KAGVTQTPRYLIKTRGQQVTLSCSPISGHRSVSWYQQTPGQGLQFLFEYFSETQRNKGNFPGRFSGRQFSNSRSEMNVSTLELGDSALYLCASSPGQGITDTQYFGPGTRLTVL.

The chain employs TRBV19 and TRBJ2-2; TRBD2 might be the D (6 bases). CDR3 length: 13 residues. Germline V gives CDR1 LNHDA, CDR2 SQIVND (reference sequence). V was pared by 11 bases and J by 4 bases, with 14 bases between. The CDR3 here is CAGGESGTGELFF. For the CDR3, the DNA is TGTGCCGGAGGGGAGTCGGGCACCGGGGAGCTGTTTTTT. The full variable domain, its missing parts supplied by reference TRBV19 and TRBJ2-2, is DGGITQSPKYLFRKEGQNVTLSCEQNLNHDAMYWYRQDPGQGLRLIYYSQIVNDFQKGDIAEGYSVSREKKESFPLTVTSAQKNPTAFYLCAGGESGTGELFFGEGSRLTVL.

In nucleotides, the CDR3 is TGCGCCAGCAGCTTGATACAGGGACAACTTGGCTACACCTTC. Translated: CASSLIQGQLGYTF. This sequence joins TRBV5-1 and TRBJ1-2; D is possibly TRBD1 (6 bases). CDR3 length: 14 residues. V was trimmed by 1 base and J by 7 bases, leaving 14 bases between them. Germline values: CDR1 SGHRS, CDR2 YFSETQ. The full variable domain, in which reference TRBV5-1 and TRBJ1-2 provide the parts outside the CDR3, is KAGVTQTPRYLIKTRGQQVTLSCSPISGHRSVSWYQQTPGQGLQFLFEYFSETQRNKGNFPGRFSGRQFSNSRSEMNVSTLELGDSALYLCASSLIQGQLGYTFGSGTRLTVV.

The genes are TRBV2 and TRBJ1-2; D possibly corresponds to TRBD1 (5 bases). CDR1 and CDR2 (germline): SNHLY, FYNNEI. The CDR3 runs to 12 residues. V lost 7 bases and J lost 4, with 10 bases in between. The CDR3: CASTGQSYGYTF. CDR3 in DNA: TGTGCCAGCACCGGACAAAGCTATGGCTACACCTTC.

This clone was recorded a few times. The rearrangement links TRBV9 to TRBJ1-4; the D gene is possibly TRBD1 (5 bases). The germline V gene has CDR1 SGDLS and CDR2 YYNGEE. Trimming pared 2 bases from V and 7 bases from J, leaving 15 bases between. The CDR3 has 15 amino acids. CDR3 sequence: CASSVTDIRGEKLFF. CDR3 DNA: TGTGCCAGCAGCGTTACGGACATTCGAGGTGAAAAACTGTTTTTT.

Comment on this clone: The identical CDR3 is also encoded by other nucleotide sequences in the sample. The chain combines TRBV7-9 with TRBJ2-5; D remains unclear. The J call is in doubt because the DNA end fits TRBJ2-7 better. This CDR3 has 11 amino acids. Per germline, CDR1 SEHNR and CDR2 FQNEAQ (reference sequence). CDR3 protein: CASSLSYEQYF. The CDR3 DNA reads TGTGCCAGCAGCTTAAGCTACGAGCAGTACTTC.

In this sample, this clone turned up a few times. The rearrangement joins TRBV7-9 to TRBJ1-1; D might be TRBD1 (6 bases). Trimming stripped 3 bases from V and 3 bases from J, with 14 bases between. Germline CDR1 reads SEHNR; CDR2 reads FQNEAQ (reference sequence). The CDR3 sequence is 15 residues long. CDR3 sequence (DNA): TGTGCCAGCAGCTTGGCAGGGGCTCGGGACACTGAAGCTTTCTTT. Translation gives CASSLAGARDTEAFF.

The chain employs TRBV29-1 and TRBJ2-1, with 13 bases lining up with TRBD2. Germline V gene data show CDR1 as SQVTM and CDR2 as ANQGSEA. The ends lost 1 base at V and 1 base at J; junction bases unmatched: 4. This CDR3 is built from 17 residues. The CDR3 DNA reads as TGCAGCGTTGAAGGACTAGCGGGGGGATTTTCCTACAATGAGCAGTTCTTC. Amino acids: CSVEGLAGGFSYNEQFF.